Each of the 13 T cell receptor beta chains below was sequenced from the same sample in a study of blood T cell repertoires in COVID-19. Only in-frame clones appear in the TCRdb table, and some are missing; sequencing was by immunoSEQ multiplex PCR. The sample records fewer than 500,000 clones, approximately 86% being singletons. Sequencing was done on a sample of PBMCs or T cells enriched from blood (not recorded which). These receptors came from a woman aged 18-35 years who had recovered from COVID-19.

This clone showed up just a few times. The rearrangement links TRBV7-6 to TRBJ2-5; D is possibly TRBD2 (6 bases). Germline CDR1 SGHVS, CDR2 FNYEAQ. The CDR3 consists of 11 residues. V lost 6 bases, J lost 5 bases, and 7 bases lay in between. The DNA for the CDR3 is TGTGCCAGCAGTGGGGGGGAGACCCAGTACTTC. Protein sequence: CASSGGETQYF. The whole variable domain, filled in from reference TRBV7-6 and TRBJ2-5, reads GAGVSQSPRYKVTKRGQDVALRCDPISGHVSLYWYRQALGQGPEFLTYFNYEAQQDKSGLPNDRFSAERPEGSISTLTIQRTEQRDSAMYRCASSGGETQYFGPGTRLLVL.

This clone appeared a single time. The CDR3 spells CASSSPGTEAFF. The CDR3 nucleotides read TGTGCCAGCAGTTCCCCCGGGACTGAAGCTTTCTTT. The rearrangement uses TRBV28 and TRBJ1-1; D is unclear. V was shortened by 4 bases and J by 5 bases, with 8 bases between the two germline ends. This CDR3 is 12 amino acids long. CDR1 and CDR2 (germline): MDHEN, SYDVKM. Filled out from reference TRBV28 and TRBJ1-1, the complete variable domain reads DVKVTQSSRYLVKRTGEKVFLECVQDMDHENMFWYRQDPGLGLRLIYFSYDVKMKEKGDIPEGYSVSREKKERFSLILESASTNQTSMYLCASSSPGTEAFFGQGTRLTVV.

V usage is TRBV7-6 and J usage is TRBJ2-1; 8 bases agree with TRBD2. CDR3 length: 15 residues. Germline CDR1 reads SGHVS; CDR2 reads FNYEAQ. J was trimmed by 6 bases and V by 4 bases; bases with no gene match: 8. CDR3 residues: CASSYRLAQGNEQFF. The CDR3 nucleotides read TGTGCCAGCAGCTACCGACTAGCGCAAGGCAATGAGCAGTTCTTC. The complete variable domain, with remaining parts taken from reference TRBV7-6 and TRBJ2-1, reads GAGVSQSPRYKVTKRGQDVALRCDPISGHVSLYWYRQALGQGPEFLTYFNYEAQQDKSGLPNDRFSAERPEGSISTLTIQRTEQRDSAMYRCASSYRLAQGNEQFFGPGTRLTVL.

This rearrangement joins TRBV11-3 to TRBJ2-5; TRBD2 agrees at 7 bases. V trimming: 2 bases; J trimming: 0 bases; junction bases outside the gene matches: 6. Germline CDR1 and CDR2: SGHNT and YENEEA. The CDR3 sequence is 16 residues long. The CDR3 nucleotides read TGTGCCAGCAGCTTAAGCGGGGCGACTAACCAAGAGACCCAGTACTTC. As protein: CASSLSGATNQETQYF.

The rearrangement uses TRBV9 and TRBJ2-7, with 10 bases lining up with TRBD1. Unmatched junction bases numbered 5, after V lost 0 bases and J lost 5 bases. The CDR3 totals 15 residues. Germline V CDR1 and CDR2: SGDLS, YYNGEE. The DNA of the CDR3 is TGTGCCAGCAGCGTAGGACAGGGGGCTTACAACGAGCAGTACTTC. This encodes CASSVGQGAYNEQYF.

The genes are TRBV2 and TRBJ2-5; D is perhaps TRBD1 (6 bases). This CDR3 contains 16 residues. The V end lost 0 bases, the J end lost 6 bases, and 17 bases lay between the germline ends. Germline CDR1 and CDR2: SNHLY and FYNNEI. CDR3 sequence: CASSEAVQGVRKTQYF. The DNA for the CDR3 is TGTGCCAGCAGTGAAGCGGTACAGGGAGTTAGAAAGACCCAGTACTTC.

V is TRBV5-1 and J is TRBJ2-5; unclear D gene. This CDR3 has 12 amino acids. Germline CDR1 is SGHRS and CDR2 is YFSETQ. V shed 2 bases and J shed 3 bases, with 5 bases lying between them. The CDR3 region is CASSFEEETQYF. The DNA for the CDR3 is TGCGCCAGCAGCTTCGAGGAAGAGACCCAGTACTTC. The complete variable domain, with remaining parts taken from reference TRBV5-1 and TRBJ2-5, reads KAGVTQTPRYLIKTRGQQVTLSCSPISGHRSVSWYQQTPGQGLQFLFEYFSETQRNKGNFPGRFSGRQFSNSRSEMNVSTLELGDSALYLCASSFEEETQYFGPGTRLLVL.

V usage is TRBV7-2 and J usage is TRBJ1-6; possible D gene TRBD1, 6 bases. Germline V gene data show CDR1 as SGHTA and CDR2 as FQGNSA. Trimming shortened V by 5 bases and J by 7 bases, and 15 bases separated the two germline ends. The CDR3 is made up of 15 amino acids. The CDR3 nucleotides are TGTGCCAGCAGCCCAGGGGAACCGTTAAATTCACCCCTCCACTTT. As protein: CASSPGEPLNSPLHF.

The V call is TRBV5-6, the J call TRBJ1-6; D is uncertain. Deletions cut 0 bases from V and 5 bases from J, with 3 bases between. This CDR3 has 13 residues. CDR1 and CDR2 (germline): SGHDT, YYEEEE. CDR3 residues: CASSLANNSPLHF. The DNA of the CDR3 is TGTGCCAGCAGCTTGGCAAATAATTCACCCCTCCACTTT.

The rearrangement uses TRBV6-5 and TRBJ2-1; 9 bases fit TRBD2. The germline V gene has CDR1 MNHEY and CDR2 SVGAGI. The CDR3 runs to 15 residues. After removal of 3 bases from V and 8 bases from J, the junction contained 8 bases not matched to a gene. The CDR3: CASSYGRGGMYEQFF. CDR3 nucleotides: TGTGCCAGCAGTTATGGGCGGGGGGGCATGTATGAGCAGTTCTTC.

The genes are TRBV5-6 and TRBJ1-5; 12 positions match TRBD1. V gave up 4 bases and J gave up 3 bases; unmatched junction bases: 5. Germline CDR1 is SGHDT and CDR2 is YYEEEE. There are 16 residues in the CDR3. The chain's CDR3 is CASSAEGQGANQPQHF. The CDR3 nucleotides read TGTGCCAGCAGCGCCGAGGGACAGGGGGCCAATCAGCCCCAGCATTTT.

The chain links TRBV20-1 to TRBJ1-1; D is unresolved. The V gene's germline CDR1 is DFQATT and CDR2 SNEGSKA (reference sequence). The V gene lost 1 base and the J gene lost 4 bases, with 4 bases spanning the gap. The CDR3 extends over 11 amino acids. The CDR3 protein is CSARAGTEAFF. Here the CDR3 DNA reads TGCAGTGCTAGAGCCGGCACTGAAGCTTTCTTT.

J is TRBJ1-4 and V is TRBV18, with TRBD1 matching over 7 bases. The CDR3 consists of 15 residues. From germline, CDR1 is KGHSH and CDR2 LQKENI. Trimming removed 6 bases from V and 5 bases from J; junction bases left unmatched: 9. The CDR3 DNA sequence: TGTGCCAGCTCCCCGGGACAGCTTCAAAATGAAAAACTGTTTTTT. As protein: CASSPGQLQNEKLFF. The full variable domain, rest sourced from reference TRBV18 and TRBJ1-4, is NAGVMQNPRHLVRRRGQEARLRCSPMKGHSHVYWYRQLPEEGLKFMVYLQKENIIDESGMPKERFSAEFPKEGPSILRIQQVVRGDSAAYFCASSPGQLQNEKLFFGSGTQLSVL.